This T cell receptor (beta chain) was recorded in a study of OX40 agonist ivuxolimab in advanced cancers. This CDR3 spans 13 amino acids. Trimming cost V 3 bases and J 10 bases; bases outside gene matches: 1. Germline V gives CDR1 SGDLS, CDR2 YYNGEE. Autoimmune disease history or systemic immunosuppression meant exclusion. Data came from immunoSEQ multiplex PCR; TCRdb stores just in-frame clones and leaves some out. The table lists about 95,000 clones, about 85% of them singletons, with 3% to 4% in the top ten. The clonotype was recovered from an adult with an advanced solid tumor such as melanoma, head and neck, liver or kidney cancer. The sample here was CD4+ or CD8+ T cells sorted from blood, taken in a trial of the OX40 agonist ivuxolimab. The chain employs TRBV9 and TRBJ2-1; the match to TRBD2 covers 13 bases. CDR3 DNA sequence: TGTGCCAGCAGCGGGGGACTAGCGGGAGAGCAGTTCTTC. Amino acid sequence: CASSGGLAGEQFF.